This entry concerns a single T cell receptor beta chain. Germline V gene sequence: CDR1 MNHNS, CDR2 SASEGT. The ends were cut back, 0 bases at V and 2 bases at J, with 19 bases in the middle. CDR3 length equals 18 residues. The data belong to a study of blood T cells in healthy people across ages. A second PCR of 7 to 11 cycles used a sample-barcoded 5' primer and a J-beta primer mix. One entry per CDR3 protein results from TCRdb running MiXCR on the 5' RACE reads. This sample has about 1.1 million distinct CDR3 sequences; approximately 38% occur once, and the top ten carry around 13%. The chain has TRBV6-1 and TRBJ1-2, with no clear D. This TCR came from a man aged 18-30 years in good health. Sequencing used blood. The CDR3 region is CASSEALRGLRINYGYTF. The CDR3 bases are TGTGCCAGCAGTGAAGCGCTTCGAGGTCTCCGCATCAACTATGGCTACACCTTC.